One sample yielded the 20 T cell receptor beta chains listed below, sequenced in a study of metastatic and nonmetastatic thyroid tumors. All patients were untreated before thyroid surgery. With MiXCR, TCRdb reprocessed the PCR reads. The sample lists roughly 7,000 clones; 25% to 35% were seen once. Input material: tumor tissue. The receptors shown here come from a female donor with papillary thyroid cancer or a benign thyroid nodule (not recorded which). Some clones in this sample may be carry-over from other donors' samples.

V usage is TRBV7-2 and J usage is TRBJ2-3; 8 nucleotides line up with TRBD2. Germline V gene lookup returns CDR1 SGHTA and CDR2 FQGNSA. The CDR3 spans 16 residues. V was clipped by 1 base and J by 0 bases; unmatched bases: 3. This CDR3 reads CASSLGAGASTDTQYF. CDR3 sequence (DNA): TGTGCCAGCAGCTTAGGAGCGGGAGCCAGCACAGATACGCAGTATTTT.

Only a few counts were recorded for this clone. CDR3 loop: CASSFRADTNYGYTF. The CDR3, as DNA: TGTGCCAGCAGTTTTAGGGCAGATACTAACTATGGCTACACCTTC. This chain links TRBV12-3 or TRBV12-4 with TRBJ1-2, with unresolved D. V dropped 3 bases and J dropped 0 bases, with 11 bases sitting between them. CDR3 length: 15 residues.

This clone was observed a single time. CDR3 DNA sequence: TGTGCCAGCAGCCAAGAGGGAACTAATGAAAAACTGTTTTTT. This translates into CASSQEGTNEKLFF. V usage is TRBV3-1 and J usage is TRBJ1-4, with D unclear. The CDR3 runs 14 residues. Deletions cut 0 bases from V and 1 base from J, with 3 bases between. CDR1 and CDR2 from the germline V gene are LGHDT and YNNKEL (reference sequence). Full variable domain (missing parts from reference TRBV3-1 and TRBJ1-4): DTAVSQTPKYLVTQMGNDKSIKCEQNLGHDTMYWYKQDSKKFLKIMFSYNNKELIINETVPNRFSPKSPDKAHLNLHINSLELGDSAVYFCASSQEGTNEKLFFGSGTQLSVL.

The chain has TRBV6-1 and TRBJ2-5, with unresolved D. V was clipped by 10 bases and J by 2 bases, with 17 bases between them. Looked up from germline, CDR1 is MNHNS and CDR2 is SASEGT. The CDR3 is 14 amino acids. This chain's CDR3 is CAISPQSRQETQYF. For the CDR3, the DNA is TGTGCCATCAGCCCCCAAAGTCGGCAAGAGACCCAGTACTTC.

The V call is TRBV12-3 or TRBV12-4, the J call TRBJ1-5; a possible D gene is TRBD1 (6 bases). The CDR3 length is 14 residues. V lost 5 bases and J lost 12, with 20 bases in between. The DNA for the CDR3 is TGTGCCAGCAGTCCCGGGACACCGTATAAGCTCCAGCATTTT. Translating it yields CASSPGTPYKLQHF.

This clone was counted only a few times. Being one base from a much bigger clone, this may be a read error. The chain joins TRBV7-1 to TRBJ2-3; 14 bases match TRBD2. TRBV7-1 is flagged as an ORF with uncertain function. The ends lost 3 bases at V and 0 bases at J; junction bases unmatched: 11. The CDR3 sequence is 20 residues long. CDR3 sequence reads: CASSSQAGLAGAASTDTQYF. The CDR3 DNA reads as TGTGCCAGCAGCTCCCAGGCGGGACTAGCGGGGGCGGCTAGCACAGATACGCAGTATTTT.

This clone has a handful of counts. This chain links TRBV6-1 with TRBJ2-3; D remains ambiguous. The CDR3 spans 15 residues. Germline V CDR1 and CDR2: MNHNS, SASEGT. V lost 6 bases to trimming and J lost 0 bases, with 13 bases between them. The CDR3 nucleotides are TGTGCCAGCAGCCTTCACCCGACGAGCACAGATACGCAGTATTTT. It specifies CASSLHPTSTDTQYF.

About this clone itself: Because the CDR3 is missing its conserved closing phenylalanine or tryptophan, this is likely a read error. CDR3 in DNA: TGTGCCAGCATCTTGACCCTCGGACAGGGTTGGACCCAAGAGACCCAGTACCTC. Encoded protein: CASILTLGQGWTQETQYL. The rearrangement joins TRBV5-1 to TRBJ2-5, with 8 bases matching TRBD1. Germline-derived CDR1 and CDR2 are SGHRS and YFSETQ. The CDR3 extends over 18 amino acids.

The chain joins TRBV24-1 to TRBJ1-2, with D possibly being TRBD1 (6 bases). Trimming left V 0 bases short and J 8 bases short, with 12 bases between. The CDR3 contains 14 residues. CDR1 is KGHDR and CDR2 is SFDVKD in the germline V gene. CDR3 bases: TGTGCCACCAGTGATTTGCCCAGGGGCGGGGGCTACACCTTC. Translating gives CATSDLPRGGGYTF.

By sample fraction, this clone is medium-sized. The V call is TRBV28, the J call TRBJ1-3, with D possibly TRBD1 on 6 matching bases. Trimming removed 4 bases at V and 0 bases at J, with 13 bases between. The CDR3 is 16 amino acids. Germline lookup yields CDR1 MDHEN and CDR2 SYDVKM. The CDR3 reads CASSSIDRYSGNTIYF. The CDR3 bases are TGTGCCAGCAGTTCTATCGACAGGTACTCTGGAAACACCATATATTTT. The full variable domain, in which reference TRBV28 and TRBJ1-3 provide the parts outside the CDR3, is DVKVTQSSRYLVKRTGEKVFLECVQDMDHENMFWYRQDPGLGLRLIYFSYDVKMKEKGDIPEGYSVSREKKERFSLILESASTNQTSMYLCASSSIDRYSGNTIYFGEGSWLTVV.

The rearrangement links TRBV20-1 to TRBJ2-7; TRBD2 aligns across 9 bases. Losses at the gene ends were 4 bases for V and 2 bases for J; bases not matched to a gene: 9. Germline CDR1 DFQATT, CDR2 SNEGSKA (reference sequence). This CDR3 has 15 residues. CDR3 sequence reads: CSAKRKREATYEQYF. In DNA form, the CDR3 reads TGCAGTGCTAAAAGAAAGCGGGAGGCTACCTACGAGCAGTACTTC.

This clone occurred many times. A single base separates this from a much larger clone, so it may be a read error. This chain uses TRBV20-1 with TRBJ2-3; possibly TRBD1 or TRBD2 for D (5 bases each). This CDR3 spans 13 amino acids. Germline CDR1 reads DFQATT; CDR2 reads SNEGSKA (reference sequence). CDR3 coding DNA: TGCAGTGCGAGGGTAGCGAGCACAGGTACGCAGTATTTT. Translation: CSARVASTGTQYF.

This clone appeared a few times. A much larger clone is a single base away; this may be a read error. Other DNA variants within this sample encode the same CDR3. The chain has TRBV5-4 and TRBJ2-2; D perhaps matches TRBD1 (6 bases). The germline gives CDR1 SGHNT, CDR2 YYREEE (reference sequence). This CDR3 has 13 amino acids. Trimming removed 5 bases at V and 11 bases at J, with 16 bases between. The CDR3 sequence is CASRDSKGGELFF. CDR3 nucleotide sequence: TGTGCCAGCAGGGACAGCAAGGGCGGTGAGCTGTTTTTT.

The chain links TRBV24-1 to TRBJ2-2; 11 bases are shared with TRBD1. V gave up 3 bases and J gave up 4 bases; unmatched junction bases: 3. The CDR3 is made up of 16 amino acids. From germline, CDR1 is KGHDR and CDR2 SFDVKD. The CDR3 bases are TGTGCCACCAGTGATGCCGGGACAGGGGGCACCGGGGAGCTGTTTTTT. Protein: CATSDAGTGGTGELFF.

This clone has just a few counts. The chain is built from TRBV6-2 or TRBV6-3 and TRBJ2-2; D gene unclear. V lost 0 bases, J lost 6 bases, and 11 bases lay in between. The V gene's germline CDR1 is MNHEY and CDR2 SVGEGT. The CDR3 extends over 15 amino acids. CDR3 in amino acids: CASSYSTEFAGELFF. The CDR3, as DNA: TGTGCCAGCAGTTACTCGACTGAGTTCGCCGGGGAGCTGTTTTTT.

V is TRBV9 and J is TRBJ2-5; 7 positions match TRBD2. CDR3 size: 16 residues. Germline V CDR1 and CDR2: SGDLS, YYNGEE. V trimming: 4 bases; J trimming: 2 bases; junction bases outside the gene matches: 11. CDR3 residues: CASSRDYSSGQETQYF. DNA of the CDR3: TGTGCCAGCAGCCGAGATTACTCTAGCGGACAAGAGACCCAGTACTTC.

This clone rates as large. The chain is built from TRBV12-3 or TRBV12-4 and TRBJ2-7; TRBD1 agrees at 11 bases. V shed 6 bases, J shed 4 bases, and the junction held 11 bases outside the gene matches. The CDR3 extends over 16 amino acids. CDR3 coding DNA: TGTGCCAGCAGCCGGGCTGGGACAGGGGGTACTTACGAGCAGTACTTC. It encodes CASSRAGTGGTYEQYF.

V and J are TRBV28 and TRBJ2-7, with D tentatively TRBD1 (7 bases). CDR3 length: 15 amino acids. Germline CDR1 is MDHEN and CDR2 is SYDVKM. V was shortened by 5 bases and J by 5 bases, with 19 bases between the two germline ends. This chain's CDR3 is CASSARQGGKDEQYF. Here the CDR3 DNA reads TGTGCCAGCAGTGCCCGACAGGGAGGCAAGGACGAGCAGTACTTC.

This clone was seen ten or more times. In the same sample, other DNA sequences code for this CDR3. The chain couples TRBV18 to TRBJ2-1; 7 bases are a match to TRBD2. Germline loops: CDR1 KGHSH, CDR2 LQKENI. Germline trimming cut 3 bases from V and 1 base from J; bases unmatched to any gene: 6. The length of the CDR3 is 16 residues. In DNA form, the CDR3 reads TGTGCCAGCTCACCGAGCGGGGCCGGGTCCTACAATGAGCAGTTCTTC. It is translated as CASSPSGAGSYNEQFF.

This clone was detected many times. The V gene is TRBV5-1, the J gene TRBJ1-2, with D possibly matching TRBD1 (5 bases). Germline V CDR1 and CDR2: SGHRS, YFSETQ. The V end lost 4 bases, the J end lost 6 bases, and 22 bases lay between the germline ends. This CDR3 is built from 16 residues. This CDR3 is CASSPVGGLPGDGYTF. In DNA, the CDR3 is TGCGCCAGCAGCCCTGTTGGGGGTCTCCCTGGGGATGGCTACACCTTC.